This TCR beta chain comes out of a study of cytomegalovirus exposure and HLA in healthy donors. Study findings and constraints: When analyzed later, the rates of TCR association showed variation by HLA locus, with DRB1 the most and HLA-C the fewest.

Trimming cost V 7 bases and J 2 bases, with 2 bases left between them. Germline values: CDR1 LNHDA, CDR2 SQIVND (reference sequence). This CDR3 has 11 residues. Primers included in the PCR were 60 Vbeta and 13 Jbeta primers. Methods used by the authors: Per a later analysis, the number of unique TCR beta chains was approximately 80 million, of which about 10 million were shared. Libraries were prepared by immunoSEQ multiplex PCR; TCRdb keeps only in-frame clonotypes and omits some of them. The V and J calls and clone size were taken over from that table, and D and trimming were inferred from the DNA. The data hold more than 140,000 clones, with over 75% observed a single time. Worth noting for this clone: Its antigen is undetermined.

The sequence was collected from a male donor in good health and CMV-seronegative. The sample was PBMCs. The rearrangement links TRBV19 to TRBJ2-2; no definite D call. CDR3 in DNA: TGTGCCAGTATAAACACCGGGGAGCTGTTTTTT. As protein: CASINTGELFF.